This TCR beta chain was recorded in a study of blood T cell repertoires in COVID-19. Trimming removed 2 bases from V and 3 bases from J; junction bases left unmatched: 1. The CDR3 length is 16 residues. The germline gives CDR1 MNHEY, CDR2 SVGEGT. The protocol was immunoSEQ multiplex PCR, while the TCRdb copy is restricted to in-frame clones and leaves out a portion. The sample has just over 300,000 clones; over 85% are singletons. The chain combines TRBV6-2 or TRBV6-3 with TRBJ2-5; 15 bases fit TRBD2. This clonotype was sampled from a woman aged 25 to 45 with COVID-19, enrolled during active disease. Sequences were obtained from peripheral blood. This CDR3 is CASSYGTSGGKETQYF. The DNA for the CDR3 is TGTGCCAGCAGTTACGGGACTAGCGGGGGGAAAGAGACCCAGTACTTC.